This T cell receptor beta chain was documented in a study of cytomegalovirus exposure and HLA in healthy donors. Clones were read by immunoSEQ multiplex PCR, and TCRdb kept only the in-frame ones, dropping some. Of 200,000 or so clones listed, roughly 87% are singletons. Looked up from germline, CDR1 is MGHRA and CDR2 is YSYEKL. This CDR3 is 12 amino acids long. Trimming stripped 4 bases from V and 2 bases from J, with 5 bases between. This clone came up a few times. The sequence was obtained from a woman younger than 35 in good health and CMV-seropositive. The chain uses TRBV4-1 and TRBJ1-2; D is uncertain. The sequenced sample consisted of PBMCs. The CDR3 nucleotides are TGCGCCAGCAGCCTAAGCAACTATGGCTACACCTTC. Translation: CASSLSNYGYTF.